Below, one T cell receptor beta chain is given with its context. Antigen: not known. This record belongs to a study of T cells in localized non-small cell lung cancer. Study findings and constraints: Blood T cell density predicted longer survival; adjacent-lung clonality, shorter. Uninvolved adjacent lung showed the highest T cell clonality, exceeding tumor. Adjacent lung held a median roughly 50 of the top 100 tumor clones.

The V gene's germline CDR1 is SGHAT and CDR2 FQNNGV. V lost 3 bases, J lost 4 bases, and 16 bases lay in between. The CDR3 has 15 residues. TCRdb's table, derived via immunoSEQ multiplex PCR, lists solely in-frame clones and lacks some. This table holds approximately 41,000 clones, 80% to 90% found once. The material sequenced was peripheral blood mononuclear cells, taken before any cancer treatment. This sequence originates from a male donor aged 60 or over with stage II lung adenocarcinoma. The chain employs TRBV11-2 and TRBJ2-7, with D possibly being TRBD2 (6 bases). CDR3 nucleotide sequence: TGTGCCAGCAGCTTTGACAAGCTAGCGCGGTACGAGCAGTACTTC. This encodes CASSFDKLARYEQYF.